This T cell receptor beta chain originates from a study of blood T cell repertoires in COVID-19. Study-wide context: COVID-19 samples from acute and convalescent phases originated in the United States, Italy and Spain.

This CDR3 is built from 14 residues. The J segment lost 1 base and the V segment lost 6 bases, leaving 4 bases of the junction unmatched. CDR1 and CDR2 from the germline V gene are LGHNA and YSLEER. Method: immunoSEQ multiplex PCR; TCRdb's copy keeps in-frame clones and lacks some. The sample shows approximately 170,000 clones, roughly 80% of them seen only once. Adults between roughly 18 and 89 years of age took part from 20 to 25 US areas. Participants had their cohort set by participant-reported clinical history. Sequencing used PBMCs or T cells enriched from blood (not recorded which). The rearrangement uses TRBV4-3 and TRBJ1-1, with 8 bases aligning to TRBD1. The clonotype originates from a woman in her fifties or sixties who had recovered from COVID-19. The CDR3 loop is CASSYRGANTEAFF. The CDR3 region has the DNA TGCGCCAGCAGTTACAGGGGGGCGAACACTGAAGCTTTCTTT.